Listed here is a single T cell receptor beta chain. What it recognizes is unknown. Sequencing used immunoSEQ multiplex PCR; TCRdb keeps in-frame clones, though not all of them. The repertoire consists of roughly 500,000 clones, with around 96% occurring once and the leading ten covering about 0.059%. The donors, healthy adults who were HIV-negative, had experienced no recent acute infections or vaccinations. This specimen comes from a study of shared clonotypes between healthy human individuals. General study results and limits: All-four-donor shared clonotypes had higher generation probabilities than non-shared clonotypes did.

The sequence came from a woman between 25 and 40 years old in good health. The sequencing sample was made of naive CD4+ T cells sorted from blood. Subset indicated: CD45RA+ positively selected.

In DNA, the CDR3 is TGTGCCAGCAGCTTTACCGGACAGGGGGCGACGTATGGCTACACCTTC. It is translated as CASSFTGQGATYGYTF. The rearrangement uses TRBV7-8 and TRBJ1-2; 11 nucleotides match TRBD1. CDR1 and CDR2 from the germline V gene are SGHVS and FQNEAQ. The CDR3 extends over 16 amino acids. V shed 3 bases and J 5 bases; nucleotides not matched to a gene: 8.